The 32 T cell receptor beta chains below come from one sample, sequenced in a study of radiotherapy plus CTLA-4 blockade in lung cancer. Sequencing was performed with immunoSEQ multiplex PCR; in TCRdb, only in-frame clones are kept and a portion is missing. The profile covers some 30,000 clones, with 70% to 85% appearing a single time and about 7.3% taken by the ten largest. The source material was peripheral blood, sampled from a patient treated with radiotherapy plus ipilimumab. Receptor source: a human donor with non-small cell lung cancer who had stable disease on radiotherapy plus ipilimumab.

This clone has a single count. The chain couples TRBV6-1 to TRBJ1-1; the D is unclear. This CDR3 region has 10 residues. The germline gives CDR1 MNHNS, CDR2 SASEGT. Trimming removed 6 bases at V and 1 base at J, with 0 bases between. In DNA form, the CDR3 reads TGTGCCAGCAGGAACACTGAAGCTTTCTTT. It codes for CASRNTEAFF.

Only one count was recorded for this clone. The chain joins TRBV7-9 to TRBJ1-3; 7 bases fit TRBD1. CDR1 SEHNR and CDR2 FQNEAQ come from the germline V gene (reference sequence). V lost 2 bases to trimming and J lost 0 bases; unmatched junction nucleotides: 4. This CDR3 has 16 amino acids. The CDR3 coding sequence is TGTGCCAGCAGCTTAACGGGACAGAGCTCTGGAAACACCATATATTTT. Protein product: CASSLTGQSSGNTIYF.

This chain joins TRBV15 and TRBJ2-3; TRBD1 or TRBD2 may be the D gene (5 bases each). The germline V gene encodes CDR1 LNHNV and CDR2 YYDKDF (reference sequence). This CDR3 has 19 residues. The V end was cut by 1 base, the J end by 1 base, with 21 bases between. The CDR3 nucleotides read TGTGCCACCAGCAGAGTGTCGGGACGTACAACCTTGGGCACAGATACGCAGTATTTT. As protein: CATSRVSGRTTLGTDTQYF.

The chain employs TRBV19 and TRBJ2-3; no reliable D call. The V end lost 3 bases, the J end lost 1 base, and 5 bases lay between the germline ends. The V gene's germline CDR1 is LNHDA and CDR2 SQIVND (reference sequence). The CDR3 totals 13 residues. CDR3 sequence reads: CASSIGGTDTQYF. The CDR3 DNA is TGTGCCAGTAGTATTGGGGGCACAGATACGCAGTATTTT. The entire variable domain, with the rest obtained from reference TRBV19 and TRBJ2-3, is as follows: DGGITQSPKYLFRKEGQNVTLSCEQNLNHDAMYWYRQDPGQGLRLIYYSQIVNDFQKGDIAEGYSVSREKKESFPLTVTSAQKNPTAFYLCASSIGGTDTQYFGPGTRLTVL.

The V and J genes are TRBV6-5 and TRBJ1-6; the D gene is possibly TRBD1 (5 bases). V shed 0 bases and J shed 6 bases, with 9 bases lying between them. The V gene's germline CDR1 is MNHEY and CDR2 SVGAGI. There are 15 residues in the CDR3. This chain's CDR3 is CASSYSGVGNSPLHF. The CDR3 nucleotides are TGTGCCAGCAGTTACTCGGGGGTTGGTAATTCACCCCTCCACTTT.

This clone occurred a few times. The chain carries TRBV5-1 and TRBJ1-1, with D uncertain. The V gene lost 0 bases and the J gene lost 0 bases, with 9 bases spanning the gap. Per germline, CDR1 SGHRS and CDR2 YFSETQ. This CDR3 is built from 15 residues. In DNA form, the CDR3 reads TGCGCCAGCAGCTTGGGGGGTACCATGAACACTGAAGCTTTCTTT. Its translation is CASSLGGTMNTEAFF.

This chain uses TRBV9 with TRBJ2-1, with D possibly TRBD1 on 5 matching bases. CDR1 and CDR2 (germline): SGDLS, YYNGEE. The CDR3 loop spans 14 amino acids. The germline V and J ends were trimmed by 0 bases and 6 bases, with 10 bases remaining between them. The CDR3 spells CASSVVTGSNEQFF. The CDR3 region has the DNA TGTGCCAGCAGCGTAGTAACAGGATCCAATGAGCAGTTCTTC. The complete variable domain, with remaining parts taken from reference TRBV9 and TRBJ2-1, reads DSGVTQTPKHLITATGQRVTLRCSPRSGDLSVYWYQQSLDQGLQFLIQYYNGEERAKGNILERFSAQQFPDLHSELNLSSLELGDSALYFCASSVVTGSNEQFFGPGTRLTVL.

V and J are TRBV4-1 and TRBJ2-2; 7 positions match TRBD2. The CDR3 is 15 amino acids. Germline V gene lookup returns CDR1 MGHRA and CDR2 YSYEKL. The ends lost 1 base at V and 9 bases at J; junction bases unmatched: 8. The CDR3 DNA reads as TGCGCCAGCAGCCAAGGGGATGGGGGGGTCAGGGAGCTGTTTTTT. Translating it yields CASSQGDGGVRELFF.

This clone was seen once. This chain connects TRBV9 to TRBJ2-2; D unclear. The length of the CDR3 is 15 residues. Trimming removed 3 bases from V and 2 bases from J, with 11 bases in between. CDR1 is SGDLS, CDR2 YYNGEE, per germline. The chain's CDR3 is CASSGMGVNTGELFF. CDR3 nucleotide sequence: TGTGCCAGCAGCGGAATGGGCGTCAACACCGGGGAGCTGTTTTTT.

V gene TRBV11-2 combines with J gene TRBJ1-2; D call uncertain. V was clipped by 4 bases and J by 1 base, with 16 bases between them. The CDR3 contains 16 residues. The germline V gene has CDR1 SGHAT and CDR2 FQNNGV. This CDR3 reads CASSSPRGSNNYGYTF. CDR3 DNA sequence: TGTGCCAGCAGCTCCCCCCGGGGATCCAATAACTATGGCTACACCTTC.

This chain connects TRBV11-2 to TRBJ1-1; 9 bases agree with TRBD1. The CDR3 sequence is 14 residues long. Trimming removed 5 bases from V and 7 bases from J; junction bases left unmatched: 8. CDR1 is SGHAT, CDR2 FQNNGV, per germline. In DNA form, the CDR3 reads TGTGCCAGCAGCGGCAACAGGGGGCAAGGTGAAGCTTTCTTT. Translation: CASSGNRGQGEAFF.

The chain joins TRBV2 to TRBJ1-5; no clear D. This CDR3 region has 12 residues. Trimming pared 3 bases from V and 7 bases from J, leaving 7 bases between. CDR1 is SNHLY and CDR2 is FYNNEI in the germline V gene. The CDR3 region has the DNA TGTGCCAGCAGTGAGGAGCGACAGCCCCAGCATTTT. Translated, it gives CASSEERQPQHF. The variable domain in full, with the rest retrieved from reference TRBV2 and TRBJ1-5, is EPEVTQTPSHQVTQMGQEVILRCVPISNHLYFYWYRQILGQKVEFLVSFYNNEISEKSEIFDDQFSVERPDGSNFTLKIRSTKLEDSAMYFCASSEERQPQHFGDGTRLSIL.

A note on this clone: Other DNA sequences in the sample encode the same CDR3. This sequence joins TRBV2 and TRBJ2-2, with a tentative D call TRBD2 (7 bases). The ends were cut back, 8 bases at V and 2 bases at J, with 18 bases in the middle. The CDR3 has 16 amino acids. Germline lookup yields CDR1 SNHLY and CDR2 FYNNEI. The CDR3 is CASLIGRGGNTGELFF. The CDR3 nucleotides read TGTGCCAGCCTCATTGGAAGGGGGGGCAACACCGGGGAGCTGTTTTTT.

V usage is TRBV14 and J usage is TRBJ1-2, with TRBD1 identical over 7 bases. Unmatched junction bases numbered 8, after V lost 5 bases and J lost 2 bases. This CDR3 contains 15 residues. Germline loops: CDR1 SGHDN, CDR2 FVKESK. The CDR3 region is CASSSGGGRNYGYTF. Here the CDR3 DNA reads TGTGCCAGCAGCTCAGGGGGAGGGAGGAACTATGGCTACACCTTC. The variable domain in full, completed from reference TRBV14 and TRBJ1-2, reads EAGVTQFPSHSVIEKGQTVTLRCDPISGHDNLYWYRRVMGKEIKFLLHFVKESKQDESGMPNNRFLAERTGGTYSTLKVQPAELEDSGVYFCASSSGGGRNYGYTFGSGTRLTVV.

This clone came up a few times. V is TRBV30 and J is TRBJ1-2; unclear D gene. V lost 0 bases and J lost 6, with 14 bases in between. CDR3 length: 14 residues. Germline loops: CDR1 GTSNPN, CDR2 SVGIG (reference sequence). As DNA, the CDR3 is TGTGCCTGGAGTGTAGTTAGGGTCTCTCATGGCTACACCTTC. This encodes CAWSVVRVSHGYTF.

V is TRBV6-6 and J is TRBJ1-1; D is ambiguous. This CDR3 comprises 12 residues. Trimming took 3 bases from V and 6 from J, leaving 8 bases between them. Germline V gives CDR1 MNHNY, CDR2 SVGAGI (reference sequence). The CDR3 region has the DNA TGTGCCAGCAGTTATGATGTATCTGAAGCTTTCTTT. It yields the protein CASSYDVSEAFF.

The V and J genes are TRBV5-4 and TRBJ2-1; tentatively, D is TRBD1 (7 bases). The V and J ends lost 3 bases and 4 bases respectively, with 17 bases between them. The germline CDR1 and CDR2 sequences are SGHNT and YYREEE (reference sequence). This CDR3 contains 16 residues. Here the CDR3 DNA reads TGTGCCAGCAGCTCGGTGGAGGGCAGGGGGTACAATGAGCAGTTCTTC. This sequence encodes CASSSVEGRGYNEQFF.

The rearrangement links TRBV2 to TRBJ1-2, with D possibly matching TRBD1 (5 bases). CDR1 SNHLY and CDR2 FYNNEI come from the germline V gene. The V gene lost 6 bases and the J gene lost 7 bases, with 18 bases spanning the gap. This CDR3 spans 14 amino acids. The chain's CDR3 is CASRLGSGPGGYTF. The DNA of the CDR3 is TGTGCCAGCAGACTCGGTTCAGGGCCGGGTGGCTACACCTTC.

This chain uses TRBV7-6 with TRBJ2-5; a weak D match, TRBD2 (5 bases). The germline V gene encodes CDR1 SGHVS and CDR2 FNYEAQ. The CDR3 consists of 17 residues. V was shortened by 1 base and J by 1 base, with 16 bases between the two germline ends. The CDR3 protein is CASSLGEGQRLQETQYF. CDR3 sequence (DNA): TGTGCCAGCAGCTTAGGCGAGGGTCAGCGTCTCCAAGAGACCCAGTACTTC.

This chain joins TRBV2 and TRBJ2-3; 8 nucleotides match TRBD2. This CDR3 is built from 15 residues. Per germline, CDR1 SNHLY and CDR2 FYNNEI. With 7 bases clipped from V and 2 bases from J, the junction kept 8 bases outside the gene matches. In nucleotides, the CDR3 is TGTGCCAGCATAGAGAGCGGGGGACCCACAGATACGCAGTATTTT. This translates into CASIESGGPTDTQYF. The full variable domain, completed using reference TRBV2 and TRBJ2-3, is EPEVTQTPSHQVTQMGQEVILRCVPISNHLYFYWYRQILGQKVEFLVSFYNNEISEKSEIFDDQFSVERPDGSNFTLKIRSTKLEDSAMYFCASIESGGPTDTQYFGPGTRLTVL.

The chain recombines TRBV5-1 with TRBJ2-3, with D perhaps given as TRBD1 or TRBD2 (5 bases each). The CDR3 has 18 amino acids. The germline gives CDR1 SGHRS, CDR2 YFSETQ. Deletions cut 2 bases from V and 2 bases from J, with 21 bases between. The CDR3 nucleotides are TGCGCCAGCAGCTTTGGGCTAGCCCCAGTGGGGCTCACAGATACGCAGTATTTT. Its protein is CASSFGLAPVGLTDTQYF.

The chain carries TRBV19 and TRBJ2-2; no reliable D call. The CDR3 totals 14 residues. The germline gives CDR1 LNHDA, CDR2 SQIVND (reference sequence). With 1 base removed from V and 1 base from J, the gap between germline ends came to 4 bases. The CDR3: CASSIVGNTGELFF. CDR3 DNA sequence: TGTGCCAGTAGTATAGTGGGGAACACCGGGGAGCTGTTTTTT.

Only one count was recorded for this clone. The chain couples TRBV10-1 to TRBJ1-2; a weak D match, TRBD1 (6 bases). Trimming removed 0 bases at V and 6 bases at J, with 8 bases between. Germline loops: CDR1 WNHNN, CDR2 SYGVQD (reference sequence). The CDR3 consists of 13 residues. In DNA form, the CDR3 reads TGCGCCAGCAGTGAGTCCTCAGGGGATGGCTACACCTTC. Its translation is CASSESSGDGYTF.

The V and J genes are TRBV30 and TRBJ1-2; D not certain. The CDR3 is 15 amino acids. The ends were cut back, 5 bases at V and 2 bases at J, with 18 bases in the middle. Germline-derived CDR1 and CDR2 are GTSNPN and SVGIG (reference sequence). DNA for the CDR3: TGTGCCTGGCAACTCTATGGGTCAGCAAACTATGGCTACACCTTC. Its protein is CAWQLYGSANYGYTF. Filled out from reference TRBV30 and TRBJ1-2, the complete variable domain reads SQTIHQWPATLVQPVGSPLSLECTVEGTSNPNLYWYRQAAGRGLQLLFYSVGIGQISSEVPQNLSASRPQDRQFILSSKKLLLSDSGFYLCAWQLYGSANYGYTFGSGTRLTVV.

The chain carries TRBV4-2 and TRBJ1-6, with a weak D call TRBD1 (5 bases). This CDR3 spans 15 amino acids. The V end was cut by 0 bases, the J end by 6 bases, with 9 bases between. CDR1 LGHNA and CDR2 YNFKEQ come from the germline V gene. The CDR3, as DNA: TGTGCCAGCAGCCAAGATCGTCAGGGTAATTCACCCCTCCACTTT. Its translation: CASSQDRQGNSPLHF.

The chain uses TRBV6-5 and TRBJ2-1; tentatively, D is TRBD2 (7 bases). Germline CDR1 is MNHEY and CDR2 is SVGAGI. The CDR3 has 15 residues. V lost 2 bases to trimming and J lost 5 bases, with 13 bases between them. The CDR3 loop is CASSYGGGRNNEQFF. CDR3 bases: TGTGCCAGCAGTTACGGGGGGGGCCGAAACAATGAGCAGTTCTTC.

This sequence joins TRBV7-6 and TRBJ1-2; D is unresolved. CDR1 is SGHVS and CDR2 is FNYEAQ in the germline V gene. The CDR3 contains 12 residues. V lost 1 base to trimming and J lost 8 bases, with 8 bases between them. In DNA, the CDR3 is TGTGCCAGCAGCTTAGACCCGGACGGCTACACCTTC. Translating it yields CASSLDPDGYTF.

The rearrangement joins TRBV14 to TRBJ1-1, with a tentative D call TRBD1 (5 bases). This CDR3 region has 14 residues. Germline values: CDR1 SGHDN, CDR2 FVKESK. The V end lost 0 bases, the J end lost 4 bases, and 9 bases lay between the germline ends. The CDR3 nucleotides read TGTGCCAGCAGCCAAGAATGGGGCTCCACTGAAGCTTTCTTT. It is translated as CASSQEWGSTEAFF. The full variable domain, completed using reference TRBV14 and TRBJ1-1, is EAGVTQFPSHSVIEKGQTVTLRCDPISGHDNLYWYRRVMGKEIKFLLHFVKESKQDESGMPNNRFLAERTGGTYSTLKVQPAELEDSGVYFCASSQEWGSTEAFFGQGTRLTVV.

This sequence joins TRBV7-6 and TRBJ1-5, with D uncertain. The germline gives CDR1 SGHVS, CDR2 FNYEAQ. The CDR3 has 13 residues. Trimming took 1 base from V and 4 from J, leaving 5 bases between them. The CDR3 bases are TGTGCCAGCAGCTTAGGCGTTAATCAGCCCCAGCATTTT. Translated: CASSLGVNQPQHF.

J is TRBJ2-5 and V is TRBV9; 10 bases line up with TRBD1. CDR3 length: 14 amino acids. The germline V gene has CDR1 SGDLS and CDR2 YYNGEE. The V and J ends lost 3 bases and 3 bases, in that order; junction bases with no gene match: 2. CDR3 DNA: TGTGCCAGCAGCGGCGGACAGGGGGAAGAGACCCAGTACTTC. The encoded protein is CASSGGQGEETQYF.

The rearrangement joins TRBV30 to TRBJ2-6; perhaps TRBD1 as D (5 bases). Trimming stripped 3 bases from V and 0 bases from J, with 6 bases between. Germline V lookup: CDR1 GTSNPN, CDR2 SVGIG (reference sequence). The CDR3 is 14 residues long. The CDR3 region has the DNA TGTGCCTGGAGAGGGGCCTCTGGGGCCAACGTCCTGACTTTC. Translated, it gives CAWRGASGANVLTF.

The V call is TRBV6-5, the J call TRBJ2-1; D may be TRBD1 or TRBD2 (6 bases each). The V gene lost 3 bases and the J gene lost 10 bases, with 13 bases spanning the gap. Germline loops: CDR1 MNHEY, CDR2 SVGAGI. The CDR3 totals 13 residues. The CDR3 coding sequence is TGTGCCAGCAGTTATTTGTTAGGGGGGGAGCAGTTCTTC. It translates to CASSYLLGGEQFF.